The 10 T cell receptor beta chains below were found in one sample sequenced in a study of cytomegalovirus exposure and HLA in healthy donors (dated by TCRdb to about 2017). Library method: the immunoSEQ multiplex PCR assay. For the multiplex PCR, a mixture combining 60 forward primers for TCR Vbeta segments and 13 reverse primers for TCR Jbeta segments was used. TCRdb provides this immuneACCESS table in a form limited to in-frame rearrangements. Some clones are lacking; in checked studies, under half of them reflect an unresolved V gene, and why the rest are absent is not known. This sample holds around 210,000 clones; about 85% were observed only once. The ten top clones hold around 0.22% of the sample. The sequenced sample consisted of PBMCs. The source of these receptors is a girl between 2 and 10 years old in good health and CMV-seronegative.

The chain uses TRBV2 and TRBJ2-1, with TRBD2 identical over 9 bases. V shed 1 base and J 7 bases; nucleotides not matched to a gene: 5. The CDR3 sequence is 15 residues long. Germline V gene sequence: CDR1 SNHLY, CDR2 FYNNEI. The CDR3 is CASSEELAGINEQFF. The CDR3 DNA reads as TGTGCCAGCAGTGAAGAGCTAGCGGGAATAAATGAGCAGTTCTTC.

The CDR3 here is CASSPGTAANSYNSPLHF. DNA for the CDR3: TGTGCCAGCAGCCCCGGGACAGCCGCCAACTCATATAATTCACCCCTCCACTTT. The V and J genes are TRBV5-8 and TRBJ1-6, with 7 bases fitting TRBD1. Unmatched junction bases numbered 14, after V lost 4 bases and J lost 4 bases. Germline loops: CDR1 SGHTS, CDR2 YDEGEE. The CDR3 is 18 amino acids.

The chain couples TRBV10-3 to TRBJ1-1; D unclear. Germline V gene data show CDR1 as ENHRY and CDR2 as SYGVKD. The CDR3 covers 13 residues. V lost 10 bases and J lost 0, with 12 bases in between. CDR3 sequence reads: CASRGGMNTEAFF. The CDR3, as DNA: TGTGCCAGCCGGGGAGGCATGAACACTGAAGCTTTCTTT.

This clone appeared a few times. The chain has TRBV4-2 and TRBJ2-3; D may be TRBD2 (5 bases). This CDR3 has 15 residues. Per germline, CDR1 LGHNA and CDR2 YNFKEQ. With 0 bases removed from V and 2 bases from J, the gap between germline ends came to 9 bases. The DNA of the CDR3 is TGTGCCAGCAGCCAAGATGGACTCACCACAGATACGCAGTATTTT. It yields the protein CASSQDGLTTDTQYF.

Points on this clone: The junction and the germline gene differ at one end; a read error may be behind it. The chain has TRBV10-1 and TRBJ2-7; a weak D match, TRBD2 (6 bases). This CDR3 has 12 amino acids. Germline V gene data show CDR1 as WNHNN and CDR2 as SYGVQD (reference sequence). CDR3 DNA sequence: TGCGCCAGCAGTGGTAGCGGCTACAAGCAGTACTTC. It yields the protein CASSGSGYKQYF.

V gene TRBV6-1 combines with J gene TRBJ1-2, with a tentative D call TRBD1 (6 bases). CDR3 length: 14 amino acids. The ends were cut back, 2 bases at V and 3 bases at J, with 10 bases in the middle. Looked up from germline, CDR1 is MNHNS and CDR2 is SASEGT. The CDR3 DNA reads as TGTGCCAGCAGTGAATATTACAGGGACTATGGCTACACCTTC. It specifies CASSEYYRDYGYTF.

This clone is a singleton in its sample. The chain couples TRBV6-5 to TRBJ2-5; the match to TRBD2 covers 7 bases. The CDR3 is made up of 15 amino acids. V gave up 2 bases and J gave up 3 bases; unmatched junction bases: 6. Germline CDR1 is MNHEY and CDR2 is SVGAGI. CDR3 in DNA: TGTGCCAGCAGTTACGGGAGGGTGGTAGAAGAGACCCAGTACTTC. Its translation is CASSYGRVVEETQYF.

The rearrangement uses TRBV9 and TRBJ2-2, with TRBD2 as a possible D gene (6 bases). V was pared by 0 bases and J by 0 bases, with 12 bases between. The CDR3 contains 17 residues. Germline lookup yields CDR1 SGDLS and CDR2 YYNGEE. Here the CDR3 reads CASSVALTSSNTGELFF. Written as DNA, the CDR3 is TGTGCCAGCAGCGTAGCCTTGACTAGTTCGAACACCGGGGAGCTGTTTTTT. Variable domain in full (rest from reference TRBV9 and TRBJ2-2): DSGVTQTPKHLITATGQRVTLRCSPRSGDLSVYWYQQSLDQGLQFLIQYYNGEERAKGNILERFSAQQFPDLHSELNLSSLELGDSALYFCASSVALTSSNTGELFFGEGSRLTVL.

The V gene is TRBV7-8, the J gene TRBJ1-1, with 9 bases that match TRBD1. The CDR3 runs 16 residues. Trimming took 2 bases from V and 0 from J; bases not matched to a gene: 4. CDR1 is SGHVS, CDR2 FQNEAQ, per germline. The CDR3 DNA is TGTGCCAGCAGCTTAATTGGGACAGGGATGAACACTGAAGCTTTCTTT. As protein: CASSLIGTGMNTEAFF.

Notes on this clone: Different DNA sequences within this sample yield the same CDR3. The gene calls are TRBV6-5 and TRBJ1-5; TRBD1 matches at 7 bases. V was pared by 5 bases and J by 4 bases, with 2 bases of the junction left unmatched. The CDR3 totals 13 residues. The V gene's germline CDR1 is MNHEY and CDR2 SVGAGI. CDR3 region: CASSPTGNQPQHF. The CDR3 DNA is TGTGCCAGCAGTCCGACAGGGAATCAGCCCCAGCATTTT.